This TCR beta chain derives from a study of cytomegalovirus exposure and HLA in healthy donors. Regarding the study as a whole: Earlier analysis yielded a pattern in which most TCR beta V segments were productive about 90% or about 30% of the time. The authors excluded some V segments, including TRBV6-2 and TRBV6-3, as indistinguishable.

Remarks on this clone: Its antigen is still unknown.

Donors counted as nominally healthy when sampled, yet unrecorded immune exposures were likely. Researchers ran the PCR with 60 Vbeta and 13 Jbeta primers. Data came from immunoSEQ multiplex PCR; TCRdb stores just in-frame clones and leaves some out. The sample shows about 150,000 clones, roughly 80% of them seen only once. The CDR3 is made up of 15 amino acids. CDR1 and CDR2 from the germline V gene are SNHLY and FYNNEI. The ends were cut back, 2 bases at V and 5 bases at J, with 12 bases in the middle. The TCR sequence derives from a male donor in good health and CMV-seronegative. The chain combines TRBV2 with TRBJ1-4; D remains unclear. The sample consisted of PBMCs. The DNA for the CDR3 is TGTGCCAGCAGTGAAATTGCTACTGCAAATGAAAAACTGTTTTTT. This codes for CASSEIATANEKLFF.